This T cell receptor beta chain emerged from a study of metastatic and nonmetastatic thyroid tumors (TCRdb year 2020). Regarding the research as a whole: Repertoires from peripheral blood and from tumor or nodule tissue samples of malignant and benign thyroid patients were compared.

Before undergoing thyroid surgery, none of the patients had been given any kind of treatment. Using T-cell receptor beta sequencing, the study looked back at clinical samples from patients collected from the early 2010s to the late 2010s. Broader findings and caveats from the paper: In both blood and tumor samples, malignant tumors were reported to have significantly higher TCR beta diversity than benign nodules.

The library was produced with PCR. Sequencing instrument: Illumina HiSeq 4000. High-throughput sequencing was used to profile the TCR beta-chain CDR3 region of each patient. The published analysis was carried out like this. CDR3 differences across clinicopathological groups were used to build a classifier for discriminating distant-metastatic papillary thyroid cancer patients. The Shannon index was used to assess repertoire diversity, and the Morisita-Horn index was used to assess tumor-blood repertoire similarity. TCRdb reprocessed the public reads (quality trimming at Q25 with fastp, clone calling with MiXCR) and kept in-frame beta chains. These V and J calls are TCRdb output, not the study's own analysis. This sample is represented by around 21,000 clones; around 23% of them were singletons. The biggest ten clones account for around 75% of the sample. This clone has at least ten counts. The specificity of this receptor is unknown. It has no much larger one-base neighbor in the sample; base qualities were not kept.

Cut back by 4 bases and 0 bases, the V and J ends lie 16 bases apart. Counted from cysteine to phenylalanine, this CDR3 has 16 amino acids. Kept here is only the CDR3 DNA, which spans 48 bases and is read in frame from base 1. In the germline V gene, CDR1 corresponds to SGHTA and CDR2 to FQGNSA. The chain is encoded by TRBV7-2 joined to TRBJ2-7; TRBD2 is a possible D gene, resting on 6 matching bases. This TCR was recovered from a male donor with papillary thyroid cancer or a benign thyroid nodule (not recorded which). Some clones in this sample may be carry-over from other donors' samples. Material: blood. The CDR3 protein: CASSYSGTISSYEQYF. Here is the DNA: TGTGCCAGCAGCTATAGCGGAACTATATCCTCCTACGAGCAGTACTTC.